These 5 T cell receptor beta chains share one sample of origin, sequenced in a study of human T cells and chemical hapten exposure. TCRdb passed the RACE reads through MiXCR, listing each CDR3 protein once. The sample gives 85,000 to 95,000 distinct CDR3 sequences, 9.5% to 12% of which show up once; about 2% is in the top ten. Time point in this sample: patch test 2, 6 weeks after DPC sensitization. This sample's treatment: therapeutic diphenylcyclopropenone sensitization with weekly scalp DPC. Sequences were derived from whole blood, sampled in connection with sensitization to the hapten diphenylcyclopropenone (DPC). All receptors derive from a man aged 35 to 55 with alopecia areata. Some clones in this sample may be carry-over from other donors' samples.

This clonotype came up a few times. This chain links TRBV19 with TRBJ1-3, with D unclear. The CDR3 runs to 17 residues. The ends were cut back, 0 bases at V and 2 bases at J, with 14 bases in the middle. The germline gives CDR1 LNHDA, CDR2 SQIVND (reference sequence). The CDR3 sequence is CASSIDHRPGTGNTIYF. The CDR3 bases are TGTGCCAGTAGTATAGATCATCGGCCCGGCACTGGAAACACCATATATTTT.

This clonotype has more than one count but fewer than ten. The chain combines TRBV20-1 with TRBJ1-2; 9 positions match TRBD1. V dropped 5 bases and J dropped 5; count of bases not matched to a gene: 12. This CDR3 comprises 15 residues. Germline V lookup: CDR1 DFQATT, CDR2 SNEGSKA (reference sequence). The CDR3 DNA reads TGCAGTGCTGATCTACCGGGACAGGGCCTTTATGGCTACACCTTC. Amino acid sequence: CSADLPGQGLYGYTF.

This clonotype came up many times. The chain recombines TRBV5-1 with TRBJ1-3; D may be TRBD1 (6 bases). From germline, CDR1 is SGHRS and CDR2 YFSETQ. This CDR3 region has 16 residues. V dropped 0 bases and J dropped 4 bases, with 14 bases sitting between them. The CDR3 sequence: CASSLVQGFTGNTIYF. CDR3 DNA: TGCGCCAGCAGCTTGGTACAGGGCTTTACAGGAAACACCATATATTTT.

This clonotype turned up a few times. The CDR3 spells CASSSGIYYEKLFF. The CDR3, as DNA: TGTGCCAGCAGCAGCGGGATCTACTATGAAAAACTGTTTTTT. V gene TRBV6-5 combines with J gene TRBJ1-4, with unresolved D. Trimming cost V 6 bases and J 6 bases, with 14 bases left between them. The CDR3 is 14 amino acids. The germline gives CDR1 MNHEY, CDR2 SVGAGI.

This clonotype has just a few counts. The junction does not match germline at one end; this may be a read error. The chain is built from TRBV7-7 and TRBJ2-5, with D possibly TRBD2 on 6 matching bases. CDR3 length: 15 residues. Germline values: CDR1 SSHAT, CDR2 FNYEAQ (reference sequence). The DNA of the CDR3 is TGTGCTAGCAGTCAGGGAGGTCTAGCTTACGAGACCCAGTACTTC. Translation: CASSQGGLAYETQYF. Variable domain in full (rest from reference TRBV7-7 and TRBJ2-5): GAGVSQSPRYKVTKRGQDVTLRCDPISSHATLYWYQQALGQGPEFLTYFNYEAQPDKSGLPSDRFSAERPEGSISTLTIQRTEQRDSAMYRCASSQGGLAYETQYFGPGTRLLVL.